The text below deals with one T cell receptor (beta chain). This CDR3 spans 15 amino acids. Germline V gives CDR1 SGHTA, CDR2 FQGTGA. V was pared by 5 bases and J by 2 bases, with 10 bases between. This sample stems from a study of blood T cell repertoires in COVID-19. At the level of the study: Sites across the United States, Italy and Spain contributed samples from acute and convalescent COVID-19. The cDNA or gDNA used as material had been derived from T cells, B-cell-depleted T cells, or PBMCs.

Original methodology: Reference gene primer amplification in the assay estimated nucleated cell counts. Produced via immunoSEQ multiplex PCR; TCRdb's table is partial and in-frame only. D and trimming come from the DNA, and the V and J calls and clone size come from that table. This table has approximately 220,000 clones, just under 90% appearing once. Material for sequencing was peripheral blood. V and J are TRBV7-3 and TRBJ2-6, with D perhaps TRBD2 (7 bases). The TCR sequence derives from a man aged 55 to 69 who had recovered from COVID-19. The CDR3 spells CASSRGGPGANVLTF. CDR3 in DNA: TGTGCCAGCAGCCGCGGGGGCCCTGGGGCCAACGTCCTGACTTTC.